The 6 T cell receptor beta chains presented below share a single source sample, sequenced in a study of beta chain features in type 1 diabetes (dated by TCRdb to 2017 to 2018). The antigens of these receptors remain unknown. The method behind the library was the immunoSEQ multiplex PCR assay. The High Capacity cDNA Reverse Transcription Kit was used to reverse transcribe all of the isolated RNA, meaning that expressed TCRB transcripts were what got sequenced. TCRdb re-hosts the immuneACCESS table, in-frame sequences only. Its copies lack some clones; in the studies checked, an unresolved V gene accounts for under half of them, and the cause for the rest is not known. The sample has roughly 350,000 clones on record, roughly a tenth of them singletons. The ten largest clones capture 0.55% to 0.75% of the sample. Overall results and qualifications from the work: Type 1 diabetes patients showed a moderate but significant shortening of TCRB CDR3 length in all four CD4+ subsets.

Sample: central memory CD4+ T cells from blood. These receptors were obtained from a man aged 25-45 years with type 1 diabetes.

This rearrangement joins TRBV5-6 to TRBJ2-5; D gene unclear. The CDR3 totals 14 residues. From germline, CDR1 is SGHDT and CDR2 YYEEEE. With 4 bases removed from V and 2 bases from J, the gap between germline ends came to 12 bases. CDR3: CASSGSKGQETQYF. The CDR3 nucleotides are TGTGCCAGCAGCGGCTCTAAAGGTCAAGAGACCCAGTACTTC. Looking up the rest from reference TRBV5-6 and TRBJ2-5 gives the full variable domain: DAGVTQSPTHLIKTRGQQVTLRCSPKSGHDTVSWYQQALGQGPQFIFQYYEEEERQRGNFPDRFSGHQFPNYSSELNVNALLLGDSALYLCASSGSKGQETQYFGPGTRLLVL.

The genes are TRBV21-1 and TRBJ1-3; TRBD1, the D gene given by the table, was not confirmed from the DNA. TRBV21-1 is shown as a pseudogene. The CDR3 contains 18 residues. This CDR3 is CASSKSLVDRVSRNTIYF. The CDR3 DNA is TGTGCCAGCAGCAAATCGCTAGTCGACAGGGTCTCTCGAAACACCATATATTTT.

This clone was counted a few times. The chain uses TRBV6-5 and TRBJ2-5; possibly TRBD1 for D (7 bases). The assigned J gene may be wrong: the sequence end matches TRBJ2-7 better. CDR1 is MNHEY, CDR2 SVGAGI, per germline. This CDR3 region has 16 residues. CDR3 sequence (DNA): TGTGCCAGCAGTTACGGGGACTGGACAGGAAAGGGCGAGCAGTACTTC. Translated, it gives CASSYGDWTGKGEQYF.

The chain uses TRBV5-1 and TRBJ2-3; 7 bases line up with TRBD2. The CDR3 contains 15 residues. V dropped 5 bases and J dropped 2; count of bases not matched to a gene: 8. Germline V gene sequence: CDR1 SGHRS, CDR2 YFSETQ. The CDR3: CASSGTNLFTDTQYF. CDR3 coding DNA: TGCGCCAGCAGTGGGACTAACCTTTTCACAGATACGCAGTATTTT.

The chain combines TRBV5-1 with TRBJ2-1; D may be TRBD2 (5 bases). The germline V gene encodes CDR1 SGHRS and CDR2 YFSETQ. The ends were cut back, 6 bases at V and 3 bases at J, with 13 bases in the middle. The CDR3 loop spans 14 amino acids. DNA for the CDR3: TGCGCCAGCAACGGCGCTAGCATCTACAATGAGCAGTTCTTC. Protein sequence: CASNGASIYNEQFF.

V gene TRBV27 combines with J gene TRBJ2-7; unclear D gene. The CDR3 covers 15 residues. Germline CDR1 MNHEY, CDR2 SMNVEV (reference sequence). V was cut by 6 bases and J by 0 bases, with 15 bases left in between. CDR3 amino acids: CASSRLPVSSYEQYF. The CDR3 bases are TGTGCCAGCAGCCGCCTCCCGGTAAGCTCCTACGAGCAGTACTTC.